One sample yielded the 17 T cell receptor beta chains listed below, sequenced in a study of cytomegalovirus exposure and HLA in healthy donors. 13 Jbeta primers and 60 Vbeta primers were used for the PCR. Profiling relied on immunoSEQ multiplex PCR, and the TCRdb table lists in-frame clones only, not all of them. Of about 170,000 clones detected, 75% to 90% appear once; the ten largest clones hold 1.2%. The sample was PBMCs. The receptors shown here come from a boy between 2 and 10 years old in good health and CMV-seronegative.

This clone showed up just a few times. The genes are TRBV30 and TRBJ1-5, with D perhaps TRBD1 (5 bases). Looked up from germline, CDR1 is GTSNPN and CDR2 is SVGIG (reference sequence). V lost 3 bases, J lost 3 bases, and 15 bases lay in between. CDR3 length: 15 residues. The CDR3 region has the DNA TGTGCCTGGAGGCCGCAGGGTTCCCCCAATCAGCCCCAGCATTTT. Translating it yields CAWRPQGSPNQPQHF.

The chain couples TRBV7-6 to TRBJ2-7; D remains ambiguous. Germline V lookup: CDR1 SGHVS, CDR2 FNYEAQ. The CDR3 has 12 residues. Trimming stripped 4 bases from V and 2 bases from J, with 6 bases between. The DNA for the CDR3 is TGTGCCAGCAGCTCAGGTACCTACGAGCAGTACTTC. Translation: CASSSGTYEQYF. Variable domain in full (rest from reference TRBV7-6 and TRBJ2-7): GAGVSQSPRYKVTKRGQDVALRCDPISGHVSLYWYRQALGQGPEFLTYFNYEAQQDKSGLPNDRFSAERPEGSISTLTIQRTEQRDSAMYRCASSSGTYEQYFGPGTRLTVT.

The chain uses TRBV5-6 and TRBJ2-1, with 7 bases that match TRBD2. There are 14 residues in the CDR3. Germline V CDR1 and CDR2: SGHDT, YYEEEE. The junction had 3 bases not matched to a gene; V was cut back by 6 bases and J by 0 bases. CDR3 residues: CASKTSRSYNEQFF. The CDR3 nucleotides are TGTGCCAGCAAGACTAGCCGCTCCTACAATGAGCAGTTCTTC. Full variable domain (rest looked up from reference TRBV5-6 and TRBJ2-1): DAGVTQSPTHLIKTRGQQVTLRCSPKSGHDTVSWYQQALGQGPQFIFQYYEEEERQRGNFPDRFSGHQFPNYSSELNVNALLLGDSALYLCASKTSRSYNEQFFGPGTRLTVL.

This sequence joins TRBV14 and TRBJ2-1; no firm D call. Trimming pared 1 base from V and 7 bases from J, leaving 8 bases between. There are 13 residues in the CDR3. Germline CDR1 and CDR2: SGHDN and FVKESK. The CDR3: CASSQVSGNEQFF. The CDR3 bases are TGTGCCAGCAGCCAAGTATCCGGGAATGAGCAGTTCTTC.

The genes are TRBV6-1 and TRBJ1-1, with 8 bases aligning to TRBD1. CDR1 is MNHNS, CDR2 SASEGT, per germline. Trimming removed 9 bases from V and 0 bases from J; junction bases left unmatched: 3. The CDR3 totals 13 residues. The CDR3 nucleotides are TGTGCCAGTAAACAGGGGGTGAACACTGAAGCTTTCTTT. Its translation is CASKQGVNTEAFF.

The gene calls are TRBV5-4 and TRBJ1-2; D is possibly TRBD1 (6 bases). The length of the CDR3 is 15 residues. V lost 0 bases and J 5 bases, leaving 14 bases between the germline ends. CDR1 and CDR2 from the germline V gene are SGHNT and YYREEE (reference sequence). The CDR3 DNA follows: TGTGCCAGCAGCTTGGAAAAAAAGGGGGTATATGGCTACACCTTC. Its translation is CASSLEKKGVYGYTF. The full variable domain, rest sourced from reference TRBV5-4 and TRBJ1-2, is ETGVTQSPTHLIKTRGQQVTLRCSSQSGHNTVSWYQQALGQGPQFIFQYYREEENGRGNFPPRFSGLQFPNYSSELNVNALELDDSALYLCASSLEKKGVYGYTFGSGTRLTVV.

CDR3 DNA: TGTGCCAGTAGTTTCAGGGGGAACACTGAAGCTTTCTTT. It translates to CASSFRGNTEAFF. This chain connects TRBV19 to TRBJ1-1; the D gene is possibly TRBD1 (6 bases). The CDR3 totals 13 residues. Trimming stripped 5 bases from V and 1 base from J, with 8 bases between. Germline V gene sequence: CDR1 LNHDA, CDR2 SQIVND (reference sequence).

The V call is TRBV7-6, the J call TRBJ2-1; D perhaps matches TRBD1 (5 bases). V lost 1 base, J lost 7 bases, and 17 bases lay in between. The CDR3 has 16 residues. Germline V gene sequence: CDR1 SGHVS, CDR2 FNYEAQ. In nucleotides, the CDR3 is TGTGCCAGCAGCTTAGTCTCTGGGGCAGGGCGGAATGAGCAGTTCTTC. Translating gives CASSLVSGAGRNEQFF.

The rearrangement uses TRBV12-5 and TRBJ1-6; D is unresolved. V lost 6 bases and J 9 bases, leaving 9 bases between the germline ends. This CDR3 spans 12 amino acids. CDR1 is LGHNT, CDR2 FRNRAP, per germline. In DNA, the CDR3 is TGTGCTAGTGGCCTAGGCAGTTCACCCCTCCACTTT. This translates into CASGLGSSPLHF.

This clone has a single count. The chain links TRBV4-1 to TRBJ2-2; possibly TRBD2 for D (5 bases). Germline lookup yields CDR1 MGHRA and CDR2 YSYEKL. Trimming removed 3 bases from V and 6 bases from J, with 11 bases in between. CDR3 size: 14 residues. In DNA, the CDR3 is TGCGCCAGCAGCCAGGGAGATACGGCCGGGGAGCTGTTTTTT. This codes for CASSQGDTAGELFF.

The chain is built from TRBV6-6 and TRBJ2-5; D may be TRBD2 (6 bases). CDR1 and CDR2 (germline): MNHNY, SVGAGI (reference sequence). The CDR3 covers 16 residues. Trimming removed 4 bases from V and 2 bases from J, with 17 bases in between. The DNA of the CDR3 is TGTGCCAGCAGTTGGACCCTAGCGCCGACACAAGAGACCCAGTACTTC. Translation: CASSWTLAPTQETQYF.

V is TRBV9 and J is TRBJ2-1; 8 bases map to TRBD2. Germline CDR1 SGDLS, CDR2 YYNGEE. V shed 0 bases and J 8 bases; nucleotides not matched to a gene: 13. CDR3 length equals 17 residues. The CDR3 DNA is TGTGCCAGCAGCGTAGAGCGGGGACTAGTCCCTCTCTATGAGCAGTTCTTC. This translates into CASSVERGLVPLYEQFF.

The chain uses TRBV9 and TRBJ2-7; 7 bases map to TRBD1. Germline lookup yields CDR1 SGDLS and CDR2 YYNGEE. Germline trimming cut 0 bases from V and 4 bases from J; bases unmatched to any gene: 7. The CDR3 length is 15 residues. The CDR3: CASSVDVSGGYEQYF. CDR3 bases: TGTGCCAGCAGCGTAGATGTCTCAGGGGGTTACGAGCAGTACTTC.

This chain links TRBV11-2 with TRBJ2-1; D might be TRBD2 (5 bases). Germline CDR1 SGHAT, CDR2 FQNNGV. V was cut by 0 bases and J by 12 bases, with 12 bases left in between. The length of the CDR3 is 13 residues. CDR3 coding DNA: TGTGCCAGCAGCTTAGAACTAGTTTGGATGCAGTTCTTC. It encodes CASSLELVWMQFF.

V is TRBV6-6 and J is TRBJ1-1; possibly TRBD1 for D (5 bases). Germline V gene lookup returns CDR1 MNHNY and CDR2 SVGAGI (reference sequence). This CDR3 region has 16 residues. V was pared by 6 bases and J by 3 bases, with 20 bases between. The CDR3 spells CASRQTSGMGDTEAFF. The CDR3 nucleotides are TGTGCCAGCAGGCAAACGTCAGGGATGGGTGACACTGAAGCTTTCTTT.

The genes are TRBV28 and TRBJ2-1, with 12 bases identical to TRBD2. V lost 5 bases to trimming and J lost 0 bases; unmatched junction nucleotides: 8. Per germline, CDR1 MDHEN and CDR2 SYDVKM. This CDR3 region has 18 residues. CDR3: CASSPRSSGRASYNEQFF. CDR3 DNA sequence: TGTGCCAGCAGTCCGAGATCTAGCGGGAGGGCCTCCTACAATGAGCAGTTCTTC.

This clone was observed a handful of times. CDR3 amino acids: CASSYSTSYEQYF. The CDR3 DNA reads TGTGCCAGCAGTTACTCTACTTCCTACGAGCAGTACTTC. The V gene is TRBV7-2, the J gene TRBJ2-7, with unresolved D. Germline V gives CDR1 SGHTA, CDR2 FQGNSA. The CDR3 extends over 13 amino acids. The ends were cut back, 6 bases at V and 1 base at J, with 10 bases in the middle.